These 31 T cell receptor beta chains were all obtained from the same sample, sequenced in a study of PD-1 blockade in mismatch repair-deficient tumors. Some clones are missing from TCRdb's copy, which holds only in-frame ones; the method was immunoSEQ multiplex PCR. The sample carries around 40,000 clones, around four fifths recorded once. The sequenced sample was PBMCs, obtained about 40 weeks after starting pembrolizumab. Receptors originate from an adult with mismatch repair-deficient cancer.

V gene TRBV29-1 combines with J gene TRBJ2-3; TRBD2 matches 11 bases. J lost 0 bases, V lost 3 bases, and 2 bases had no gene match. The V gene's germline CDR1 is SQVTM and CDR2 ANQGSEA. The CDR3 is 15 amino acids. CDR3 coding DNA: TGCAGCGTTGAGGTAGCGGGAGGGAGCACAGATACGCAGTATTTT. It is translated as CSVEVAGGSTDTQYF.

The rearrangement uses TRBV7-2 and TRBJ2-3, with D possibly matching TRBD1 (8 bases). Per germline, CDR1 SGHTA and CDR2 FQGNSA. There are 18 residues in the CDR3. The ends were cut back, 4 bases at V and 4 bases at J, with 24 bases in the middle. In nucleotides, the CDR3 is TGTGCCAGCAGCTCTGCCCCCCTGGACAGGGAGGGTCCAGATACGCAGTATTTT. The encoded protein is CASSSAPLDREGPDTQYF.

The chain is built from TRBV9 and TRBJ1-5; 9 bases are shared with TRBD1. From germline, CDR1 is SGDLS and CDR2 YYNGEE. Unmatched junction bases numbered 4, after V lost 4 bases and J lost 8 bases. The CDR3 length is 13 residues. CDR3 in DNA: TGTGCCAGCAGCTTAAGGACAGGGGAGCCCCAGCATTTT. Protein: CASSLRTGEPQHF.

The V and J genes are TRBV5-1 and TRBJ2-7, with 8 positions matching TRBD1. The trim removed 0 bases at V and 3 bases at J, leaving 8 bases unmatched. This CDR3 is built from 16 residues. Germline V gene data show CDR1 as SGHRS and CDR2 as YFSETQ. CDR3 loop: CASSLAVGQGNYEQYF. The CDR3 DNA reads TGCGCCAGCAGCTTGGCCGTTGGACAGGGAAACTACGAGCAGTACTTC.

The chain is built from TRBV7-3 and TRBJ2-2, with TRBD2 identical over 14 bases. The junction had 4 bases not matched to a gene; V was cut back by 5 bases and J by 8 bases. The CDR3 extends over 15 amino acids. Germline lookup yields CDR1 SGHTA and CDR2 FQGTGA. This CDR3 reads CASSPGLAGAGELFF. DNA of the CDR3: TGTGCCAGCAGCCCGGGACTAGCGGGAGCGGGGGAGCTGTTTTTT.

This chain joins TRBV7-6 and TRBJ1-1; no reliable D call. Germline V lookup: CDR1 SGHVS, CDR2 FNYEAQ. The CDR3 has 14 residues. V shed 6 bases and J shed 7 bases, with 18 bases lying between them. CDR3 in DNA: TGTGCCAGCAGAGACCTCGATTCCGGGTATGAAGCTTTCTTT. Translated, it gives CASRDLDSGYEAFF. The whole variable domain, filled in from reference TRBV7-6 and TRBJ1-1, reads GAGVSQSPRYKVTKRGQDVALRCDPISGHVSLYWYRQALGQGPEFLTYFNYEAQQDKSGLPNDRFSAERPEGSISTLTIQRTEQRDSAMYRCASRDLDSGYEAFFGQGTRLTVV.

The chain is built from TRBV11-3 and TRBJ2-3; TRBD2 might be the D (6 bases). Trimming shortened V by 5 bases and J by 2 bases, and 8 bases separated the two germline ends. CDR3 length equals 13 residues. The germline V gene encodes CDR1 SGHNT and CDR2 YENEEA. CDR3 coding DNA: TGTGCCAGCAGCCCGGGACTCACAGATACGCAGTATTTT. Its translation is CASSPGLTDTQYF.

The gene calls are TRBV5-1 and TRBJ2-7, with D possibly TRBD2 on 5 matching bases. Germline V gives CDR1 SGHRS, CDR2 YFSETQ. V was shortened by 0 bases and J by 3 bases, with 7 bases between the two germline ends. The CDR3 is made up of 13 amino acids. CDR3 amino acids: CASSLAGNYEQYF. The CDR3 coding sequence is TGCGCCAGCAGCTTGGCGGGGAACTACGAGCAGTACTTC.

This clone was found once. The rearrangement uses TRBV5-6 and TRBJ2-5; 7 positions agree with TRBD1. Per the germline V gene, CDR1 is SGHDT and CDR2 is YYEEEE. Trimming removed 1 base from V and 1 base from J; junction bases left unmatched: 1. The CDR3 has 14 amino acids. The CDR3 here is CASSLRDSQETQYF. The CDR3 region has the DNA TGTGCCAGCAGCTTGAGGGACAGCCAAGAGACCCAGTACTTC.

The gene calls are TRBV7-3 and TRBJ2-1; 11 bases are a match to TRBD2. The CDR3 loop spans 15 amino acids. Germline assignment: CDR1 SGHTA and CDR2 FQGTGA. With 3 bases clipped from V and 4 bases from J, the junction kept 2 bases outside the gene matches. In nucleotides, the CDR3 is TGTGCCAGCAGCTTTGGGACTAGCGGTTACAATGAGCAGTTCTTC. Translating it yields CASSFGTSGYNEQFF.

Worth noting for this clone: The same CDR3 arises from other DNA sequences in this sample as well. The chain has TRBV29-1 and TRBJ1-2; the match to TRBD1 covers 7 bases. There are 12 residues in the CDR3. From germline, CDR1 is SQVTM and CDR2 ANQGSEA. V trimming: 5 bases; J trimming: 4 bases; junction bases outside the gene matches: 4. In DNA form, the CDR3 reads TGCAGCGTTAATGACAGGGTCTATGGCTACACCTTC. Translated, it gives CSVNDRVYGYTF.

CDR3: CAWSYLRDSSTDTQYF. The CDR3 DNA sequence: TGTGCCTGGTCCTATCTCCGGGACAGTAGCACAGATACGCAGTATTTT. The V gene is TRBV30, the J gene TRBJ2-3; 7 bases agree with TRBD1. J gave up 0 bases and V 5 bases, and 11 bases lay outside the gene matches. This CDR3 comprises 16 residues. Germline-derived CDR1 and CDR2 are GTSNPN and SVGIG (reference sequence).

The chain employs TRBV30 and TRBJ2-1; 7 bases match TRBD2. With 4 bases clipped from V and 1 base from J, the junction kept 4 bases outside the gene matches. CDR3 size: 14 residues. Germline values: CDR1 GTSNPN, CDR2 SVGIG (reference sequence). For the CDR3, the DNA is TGTGCCTGGAATAAGGGAGGGTCCTACAATGAGCAGTTCTTC. Amino acid sequence: CAWNKGGSYNEQFF.

In its sample, this clone was seen once. The chain recombines TRBV9 with TRBJ2-4; tentative D call: TRBD2 (6 bases). Germline V CDR1 and CDR2: SGDLS, YYNGEE. The CDR3 is made up of 15 amino acids. The ends were cut back, 0 bases at V and 2 bases at J, with 9 bases in the middle. Here the CDR3 DNA reads TGTGCCAGCAGCGTAGTGGGGGGACCCAAAAACATTCAGTACTTC. Translated: CASSVVGGPKNIQYF.

The sample holds one count of this clone. This CDR3 is also generated by other DNA sequences in the sample. The chain couples TRBV5-4 to TRBJ2-7; TRBD2 matches 7 bases. The CDR3 extends over 15 amino acids. V was pared by 4 bases and J by 0 bases, with 7 bases of the junction left unmatched. CDR1 and CDR2 from the germline V gene are SGHNT and YYREEE (reference sequence). The CDR3 region has the DNA TGTGCCAGCAGCACCAGCGGGGATAGCTCCTACGAGCAGTACTTC. It encodes CASSTSGDSSYEQYF. The whole variable domain, remainder taken from reference TRBV5-4 and TRBJ2-7, is ETGVTQSPTHLIKTRGQQVTLRCSSQSGHNTVSWYQQALGQGPQFIFQYYREEENGRGNFPPRFSGLQFPNYSSELNVNALELDDSALYLCASSTSGDSSYEQYFGPGTRLTVT.

The genes are TRBV7-9 and TRBJ1-1, with 10 bases fitting TRBD1. The CDR3 loop spans 19 amino acids. With V trimmed by 1 base and J by 0 bases, 11 bases remained unmatched. Germline V CDR1 and CDR2: SEHNR, FQNEAQ (reference sequence). For the CDR3, the DNA is TGTGCCAGCAGCTTAGTAGGTGGGGGGACAGGGGCTATGAACACTGAAGCTTTCTTT. As protein: CASSLVGGGTGAMNTEAFF. The full variable domain, in which reference TRBV7-9 and TRBJ1-1 provide the parts outside the CDR3, is DTGVSQNPRHKITKRGQNVTFRCDPISEHNRLYWYRQTLGQGPEFLTYFQNEAQLEKSRLLSDRFSAERPKGSFSTLEIQRTEQGDSAMYLCASSLVGGGTGAMNTEAFFGQGTRLTVV.

The chain combines TRBV30 with TRBJ1-3; weak D call: TRBD1 (6 bases). There are 13 residues in the CDR3. CDR1 is GTSNPN, CDR2 SVGIG, per germline (reference sequence). V dropped 0 bases and J dropped 3 bases, with 6 bases sitting between them. CDR3 bases: TGTGCCTGGAGTGTACAGGGTGGAAACACCATATATTTT. It yields the protein CAWSVQGGNTIYF.

The chain recombines TRBV19 with TRBJ1-1; maybe TRBD1 (6 bases). CDR3 length equals 14 residues. CDR1 and CDR2 (germline): LNHDA, SQIVND (reference sequence). V lost 3 bases and J lost 5, with 13 bases in between. The CDR3 region is CASSIPGAETEAFF. The CDR3 nucleotides are TGTGCCAGTAGTATCCCAGGGGCCGAGACTGAAGCTTTCTTT.

V is TRBV2 and J is TRBJ1-3; D is unresolved. The CDR3 spans 15 residues. With 3 bases removed from V and 0 bases from J, the gap between germline ends came to 9 bases. CDR1 and CDR2 (germline): SNHLY, FYNNEI. In nucleotides, the CDR3 is TGTGCCAGCAGTGAGGTCAGTGGCTCTGGAAACACCATATATTTT. Protein product: CASSEVSGSGNTIYF. Supplemented by reference TRBV2 and TRBJ1-3, the full variable domain reads EPEVTQTPSHQVTQMGQEVILRCVPISNHLYFYWYRQILGQKVEFLVSFYNNEISEKSEIFDDQFSVERPDGSNFTLKIRSTKLEDSAMYFCASSEVSGSGNTIYFGEGSWLTVV.

The chain links TRBV5-1 to TRBJ1-1; D may be TRBD1 (6 bases). Germline V gene lookup returns CDR1 SGHRS and CDR2 YFSETQ. This CDR3 comprises 14 residues. Trimming took 3 bases from V and 0 from J, leaving 9 bases between them. The CDR3 DNA reads TGCGCCAGCAGCTCCGGACAGTTGAACACTGAAGCTTTCTTT. Its protein product is CASSSGQLNTEAFF.

This clone was recorded only once. V gene TRBV27 combines with J gene TRBJ1-3; 7 nucleotides align to TRBD1. The CDR3 is made up of 15 amino acids. CDR1 is MNHEY, CDR2 SMNVEV, per germline (reference sequence). After removal of 6 bases from V and 1 base from J, the junction contained 6 bases not matched to a gene. CDR3 amino acids: CASRGRQGSGNTIYF. The CDR3 nucleotides read TGTGCCAGCAGGGGAAGACAGGGATCTGGAAACACCATATATTTT.

The chain combines TRBV9 with TRBJ2-1, with D tentatively TRBD2 (5 bases). Trimming removed 3 bases from V and 0 bases from J, with 13 bases in between. The CDR3 is 16 amino acids. Germline V gives CDR1 SGDLS, CDR2 YYNGEE. Here the CDR3 DNA reads TGTGCCAGCAGCGCCTTAGCGCAAAGCTCCTACAATGAGCAGTTCTTC. Protein sequence: CASSALAQSSYNEQFF.

V usage is TRBV9 and J usage is TRBJ2-1; 8 bases fit TRBD1. V was pared by 0 bases and J by 1 base, with 0 bases of the junction left unmatched. CDR3 length: 15 residues. Germline V gives CDR1 SGDLS, CDR2 YYNGEE. The CDR3 bases are TGTGCCAGCAGCGTAGGACAGGGGTCCTACAATGAGCAGTTCTTC. Amino acid sequence: CASSVGQGSYNEQFF.

This clone showed up just once. The chain couples TRBV5-1 to TRBJ2-4; 14 bases are a match to TRBD2. CDR1 is SGHRS, CDR2 YFSETQ, per germline. CDR3 size: 16 residues. Unmatched junction bases numbered 6, after V lost 4 bases and J lost 6 bases. DNA of the CDR3: TGCGCCAGCAGCCCGGGACTAGCGGGAGAGGGAAACATTCAGTACTTC. This sequence encodes CASSPGLAGEGNIQYF.

This clone showed up just once. The same CDR3 is also encoded by other DNA sequences in this sample. CDR3: CASSADRVRTDTQYF. In DNA form, the CDR3 reads TGTGCCAGTAGTGCCGACAGGGTGCGCACAGATACGCAGTATTTT. The chain couples TRBV19 to TRBJ2-3, with TRBD1 matching 7 bases. This CDR3 is built from 15 residues. Germline V gene lookup returns CDR1 LNHDA and CDR2 SQIVND (reference sequence). V shed 5 bases and J 1 base; nucleotides not matched to a gene: 6.

The chain joins TRBV7-8 to TRBJ2-1, with 8 nucleotides matching TRBD2. With V trimmed by 2 bases and J by 8 bases, 11 bases remained unmatched. The CDR3 extends over 16 amino acids. CDR1 and CDR2 (germline): SGHVS, FQNEAQ. CDR3 sequence reads: CASSLLGGLDRDEQFF. The CDR3 DNA sequence: TGTGCCAGCAGCTTATTGGGGGGACTAGACCGGGATGAGCAGTTCTTC. Filled out from reference TRBV7-8 and TRBJ2-1, the complete variable domain reads GAGVSQSPRYKVAKRGQDVALRCDPISGHVSLFWYQQALGQGPEFLTYFQNEAQLDKSGLPSDRFFAERPEGSVSTLKIQRTQQEDSAVYLCASSLLGGLDRDEQFFGPGTRLTVL.

J is TRBJ2-5 and V is TRBV27, with D perhaps matching TRBD1 (6 bases). The CDR3 covers 16 residues. Trimming removed 3 bases at V and 0 bases at J, with 14 bases between. Germline loops: CDR1 MNHEY, CDR2 SMNVEV (reference sequence). CDR3 nucleotides: TGTGCCAGCAGTTTCGGACAGAAACCCGACCAAGAGACCCAGTACTTC. Translated, it gives CASSFGQKPDQETQYF.

V gene TRBV19 combines with J gene TRBJ1-2, with no clear D. Germline V gives CDR1 LNHDA, CDR2 SQIVND (reference sequence). Trimming removed 9 bases from V and 0 bases from J, with 2 bases in between. The CDR3 has 10 amino acids. The CDR3 region is CASTNYGYTF. The CDR3, as DNA: TGTGCCAGCACTAACTATGGCTACACCTTC. The entire variable domain, with the rest obtained from reference TRBV19 and TRBJ1-2, is as follows: DGGITQSPKYLFRKEGQNVTLSCEQNLNHDAMYWYRQDPGQGLRLIYYSQIVNDFQKGDIAEGYSVSREKKESFPLTVTSAQKNPTAFYLCASTNYGYTFGSGTRLTVV.

The J gene is TRBJ1-4, the V gene TRBV7-2; D is unclear. Germline V lookup: CDR1 SGHTA, CDR2 FQGNSA. This CDR3 spans 13 amino acids. The V end lost 5 bases, the J end lost 8 bases, and 12 bases lay between the germline ends. The CDR3: CASSPPAAEKLFF. The CDR3 DNA is TGTGCCAGCAGCCCCCCAGCGGCGGAAAAACTGTTTTTT.

The chain joins TRBV7-9 to TRBJ1-1, with a possible D match to TRBD1 (6 bases). The CDR3 is made up of 15 amino acids. V lost 1 base, J lost 3 bases, and 12 bases lay in between. Germline V gene sequence: CDR1 SEHNR, CDR2 FQNEAQ (reference sequence). CDR3 amino acids: CASSLGGTGYTEAFF. The CDR3 DNA reads TGTGCCAGCAGCTTAGGGGGTACAGGGTACACTGAAGCTTTCTTT.

In DNA, the CDR3 is TGTGCCAGCTCCCTTCTCTCCCCTCAGGGCCGAATTTTTAATGAGCAGTTCTTC. This encodes CASSLLSPQGRIFNEQFF. V gene TRBV18 combines with J gene TRBJ2-1, with a tentative D call TRBD1 (5 bases). CDR3 length: 18 residues. V lost 6 bases, J lost 7 bases, and 28 bases lay in between. Germline V CDR1 and CDR2: KGHSH, LQKENI. The entire variable domain, with the rest obtained from reference TRBV18 and TRBJ2-1, is as follows: NAGVMQNPRHLVRRRGQEARLRCSPMKGHSHVYWYRQLPEEGLKFMVYLQKENIIDESGMPKERFSAEFPKEGPSILRIQQVVRGDSAAYFCASSLLSPQGRIFNEQFFGPGTRLTVL.